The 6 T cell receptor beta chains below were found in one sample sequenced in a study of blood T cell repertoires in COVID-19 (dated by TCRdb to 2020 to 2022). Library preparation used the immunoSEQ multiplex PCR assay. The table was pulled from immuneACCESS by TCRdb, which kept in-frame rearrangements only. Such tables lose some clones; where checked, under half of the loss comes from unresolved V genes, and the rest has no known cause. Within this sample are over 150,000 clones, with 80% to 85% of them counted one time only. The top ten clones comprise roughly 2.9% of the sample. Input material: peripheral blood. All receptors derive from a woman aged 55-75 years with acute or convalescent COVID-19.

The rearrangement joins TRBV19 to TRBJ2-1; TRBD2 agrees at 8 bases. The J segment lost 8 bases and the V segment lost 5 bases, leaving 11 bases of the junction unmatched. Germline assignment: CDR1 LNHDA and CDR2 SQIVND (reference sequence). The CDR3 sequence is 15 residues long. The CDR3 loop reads CASSPPRGGNYEQFF. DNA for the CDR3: TGTGCCAGTAGTCCCCCCCGGGGGGGCAACTATGAGCAGTTCTTC.

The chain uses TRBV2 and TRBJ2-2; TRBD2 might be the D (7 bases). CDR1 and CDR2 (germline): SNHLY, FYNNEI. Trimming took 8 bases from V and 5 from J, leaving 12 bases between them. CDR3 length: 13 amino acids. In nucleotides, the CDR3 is TGTGCCAGCCGGGGGGCGCGGACCGGGGAGCTGTTTTTT. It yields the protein CASRGARTGELFF.

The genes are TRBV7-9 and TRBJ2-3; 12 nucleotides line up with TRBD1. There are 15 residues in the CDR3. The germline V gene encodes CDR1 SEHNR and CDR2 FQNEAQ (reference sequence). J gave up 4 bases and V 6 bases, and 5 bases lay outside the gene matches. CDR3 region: CASSTGQGASDTQYF. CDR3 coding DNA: TGTGCCAGCAGTACGGGACAGGGGGCTTCAGATACGCAGTATTTT.

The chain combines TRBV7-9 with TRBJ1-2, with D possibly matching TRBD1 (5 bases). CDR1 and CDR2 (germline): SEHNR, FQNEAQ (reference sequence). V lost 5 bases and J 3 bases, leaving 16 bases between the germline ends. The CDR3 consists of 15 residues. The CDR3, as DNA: TGTGCCAGCAGCCAAAACCAGGGATTGGACTATGGCTACACCTTC. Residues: CASSQNQGLDYGYTF.

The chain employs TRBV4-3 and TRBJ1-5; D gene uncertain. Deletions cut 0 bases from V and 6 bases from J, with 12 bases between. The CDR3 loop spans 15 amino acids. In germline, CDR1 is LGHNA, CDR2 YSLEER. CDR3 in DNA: TGCGCCAGCAGCCAAGATATCCGGGTGAGTCAGCCCCAGCATTTT. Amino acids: CASSQDIRVSQPQHF.

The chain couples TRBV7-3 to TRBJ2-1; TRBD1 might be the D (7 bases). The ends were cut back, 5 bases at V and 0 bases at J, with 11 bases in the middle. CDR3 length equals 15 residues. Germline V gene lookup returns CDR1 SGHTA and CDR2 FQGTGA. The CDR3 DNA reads TGTGCCAGCAGCCAGGGGGGCGGCTCCTACAATGAGCAGTTCTTC. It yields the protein CASSQGGGSYNEQFF. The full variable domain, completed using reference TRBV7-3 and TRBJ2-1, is GAGVSQTPSNKVTEKGKYVELRCDPISGHTALYWYRQSLGQGPEFLIYFQGTGAADDSGLPNDRFFAVRPEGSVSTLKIQRTERGDSAVYLCASSQGGGSYNEQFFGPGTRLTVL.